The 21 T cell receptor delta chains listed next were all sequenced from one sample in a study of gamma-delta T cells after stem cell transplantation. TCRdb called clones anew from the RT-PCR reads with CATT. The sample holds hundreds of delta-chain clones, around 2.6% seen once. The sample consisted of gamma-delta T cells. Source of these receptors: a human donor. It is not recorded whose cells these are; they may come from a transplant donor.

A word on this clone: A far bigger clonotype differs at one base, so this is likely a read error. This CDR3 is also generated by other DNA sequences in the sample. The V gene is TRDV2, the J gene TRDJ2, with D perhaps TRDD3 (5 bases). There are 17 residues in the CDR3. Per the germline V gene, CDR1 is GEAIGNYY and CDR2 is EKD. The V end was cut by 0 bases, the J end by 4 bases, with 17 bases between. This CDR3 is CACDTVRTGGETAQLFF. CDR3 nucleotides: TGTGCCTGTGACACCGTGAGGACTGGAGGTGAGACAGCACAACTCTTCTTT.

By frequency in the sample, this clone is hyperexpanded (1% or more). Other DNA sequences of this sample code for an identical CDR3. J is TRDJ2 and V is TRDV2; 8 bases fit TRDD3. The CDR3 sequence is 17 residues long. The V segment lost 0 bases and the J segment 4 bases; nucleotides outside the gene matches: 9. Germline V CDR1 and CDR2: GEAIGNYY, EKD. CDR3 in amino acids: CACDTVRTGGETAQLFF. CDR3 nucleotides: TGTGCCTGTGACACCGTGAGGACTGGGGGTGAGACAGCACAACTCTTCTTT.

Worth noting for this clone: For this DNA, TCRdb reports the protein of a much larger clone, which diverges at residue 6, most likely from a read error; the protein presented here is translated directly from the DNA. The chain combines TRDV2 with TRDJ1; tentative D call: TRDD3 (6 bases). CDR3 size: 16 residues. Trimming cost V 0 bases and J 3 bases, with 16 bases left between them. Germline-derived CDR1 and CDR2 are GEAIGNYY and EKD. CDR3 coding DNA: TGTGCCTGTGACACCATGGGGGGCTCAGGACCCGATAAACTCATCTTT. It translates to CACDTMGGSGPDKLIF.

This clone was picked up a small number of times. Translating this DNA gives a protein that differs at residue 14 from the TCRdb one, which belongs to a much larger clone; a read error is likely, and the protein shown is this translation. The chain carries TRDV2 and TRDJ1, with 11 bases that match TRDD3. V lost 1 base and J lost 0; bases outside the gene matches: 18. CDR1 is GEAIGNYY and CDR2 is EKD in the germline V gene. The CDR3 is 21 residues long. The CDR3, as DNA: TGTGCCTGTGACACAGTTCCTACTTCTGGGGGATACCTGGTGTACACCGATAAACTCATCTTT. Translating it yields CACDTVPTSGGYLVYTDKLIF.

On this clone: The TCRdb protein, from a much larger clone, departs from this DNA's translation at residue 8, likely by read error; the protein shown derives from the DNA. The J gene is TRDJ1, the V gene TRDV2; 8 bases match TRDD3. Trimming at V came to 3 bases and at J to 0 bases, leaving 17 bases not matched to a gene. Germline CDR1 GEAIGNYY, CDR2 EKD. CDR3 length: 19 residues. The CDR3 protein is CACDGPLRDTRKHTDKLIF. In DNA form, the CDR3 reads TGTGCCTGTGACGGCCCCCTGAGGGATACGCGAAAACACACCGATAAACTCATCTTT.

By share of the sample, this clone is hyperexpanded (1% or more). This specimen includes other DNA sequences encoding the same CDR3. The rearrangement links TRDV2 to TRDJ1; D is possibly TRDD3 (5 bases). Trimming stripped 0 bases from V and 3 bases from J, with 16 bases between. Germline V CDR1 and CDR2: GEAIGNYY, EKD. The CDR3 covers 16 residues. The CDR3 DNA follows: TGTGCCTGTGACACCATAGGGGGCTCAGGACCCGATAAACTCATCTTT. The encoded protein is CACDTIGGSGPDKLIF.

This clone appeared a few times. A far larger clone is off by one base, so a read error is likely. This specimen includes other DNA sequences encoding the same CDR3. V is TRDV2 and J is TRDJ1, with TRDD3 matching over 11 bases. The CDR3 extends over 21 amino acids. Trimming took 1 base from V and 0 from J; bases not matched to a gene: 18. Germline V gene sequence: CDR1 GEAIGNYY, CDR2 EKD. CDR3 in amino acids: CACDTVPTSGGYLAYTDKLIF. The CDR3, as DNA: TGTGCCTGTGACACAGTTCCTACTTCTGGGGGATACCTAGCGTACACCGATAAACTCATCTTT.

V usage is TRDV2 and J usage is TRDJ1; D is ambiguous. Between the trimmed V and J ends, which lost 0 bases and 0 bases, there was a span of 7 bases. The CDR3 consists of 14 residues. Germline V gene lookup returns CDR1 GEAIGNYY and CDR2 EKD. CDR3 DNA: TGTGCCTGTGACACCCTGGCGTACACCGATAAACTCATCTTT. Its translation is CACDTLAYTDKLIF.

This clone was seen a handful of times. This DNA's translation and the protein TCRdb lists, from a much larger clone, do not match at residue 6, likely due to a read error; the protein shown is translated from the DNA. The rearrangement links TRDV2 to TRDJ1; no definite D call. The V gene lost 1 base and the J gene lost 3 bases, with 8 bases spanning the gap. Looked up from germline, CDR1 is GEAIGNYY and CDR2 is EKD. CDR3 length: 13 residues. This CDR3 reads CACDTKGADKLIF. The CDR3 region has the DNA TGTGCCTGTGACACAAAAGGGGCCGATAAACTCATCTTT.

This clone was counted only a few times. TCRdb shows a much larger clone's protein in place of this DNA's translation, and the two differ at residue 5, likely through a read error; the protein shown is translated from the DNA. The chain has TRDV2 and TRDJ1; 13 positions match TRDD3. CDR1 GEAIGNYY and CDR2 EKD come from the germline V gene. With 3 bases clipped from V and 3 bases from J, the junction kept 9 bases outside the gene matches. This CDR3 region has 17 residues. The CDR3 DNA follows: TGTGCCTGTGACCCGCTACTGGGGGATACGCGTTCCGATAAACTCATCTTT. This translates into CACDPLLGDTRSDKLIF.

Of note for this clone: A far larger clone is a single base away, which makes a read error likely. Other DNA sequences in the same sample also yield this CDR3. CDR3 loop: CACDGPLGDTRKHTDKLIF. DNA for the CDR3: TGTGCCTGTGACGGCCCCCTGGGTGATACGCGAAAACACACCGATAAACTCATCTTT. V usage is TRDV2 and J usage is TRDJ1; maybe TRDD3 (6 bases). CDR1 GEAIGNYY and CDR2 EKD come from the germline V gene. V lost 3 bases and J lost 0, with 25 bases in between. The CDR3 is 19 residues long.

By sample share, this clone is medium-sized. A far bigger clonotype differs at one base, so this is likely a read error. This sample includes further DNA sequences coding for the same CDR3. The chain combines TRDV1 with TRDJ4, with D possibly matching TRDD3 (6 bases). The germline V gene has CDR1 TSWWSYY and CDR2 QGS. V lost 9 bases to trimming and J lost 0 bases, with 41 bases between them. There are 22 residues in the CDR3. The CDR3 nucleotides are TGTGCTCTCGGGTGGATCGGGAAGGCGTCTCGTACTGGGAGGGGGGGAACCAGACCCCTGATCTTT. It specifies CALGWIGKASRTGRGGTRPLIF.

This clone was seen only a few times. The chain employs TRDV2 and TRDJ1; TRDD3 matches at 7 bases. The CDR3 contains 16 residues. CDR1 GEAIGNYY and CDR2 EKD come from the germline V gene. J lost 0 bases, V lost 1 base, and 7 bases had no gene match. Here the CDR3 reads CACDTVGGDYTDKLIF. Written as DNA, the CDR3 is TGTGCCTGTGACACGGTAGGGGGGGATTACACCGATAAACTCATCTTT.

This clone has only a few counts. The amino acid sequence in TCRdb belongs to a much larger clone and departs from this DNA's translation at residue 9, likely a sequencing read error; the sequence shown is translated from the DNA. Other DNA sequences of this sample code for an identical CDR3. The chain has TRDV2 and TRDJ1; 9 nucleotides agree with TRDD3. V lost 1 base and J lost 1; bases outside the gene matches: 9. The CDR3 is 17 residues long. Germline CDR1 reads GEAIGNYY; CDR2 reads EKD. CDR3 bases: TGTGCCTGTGACACTCTGGGGGATCCCTTGATCACCGATAAACTCATCTTT. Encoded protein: CACDTLGDPLITDKLIF.

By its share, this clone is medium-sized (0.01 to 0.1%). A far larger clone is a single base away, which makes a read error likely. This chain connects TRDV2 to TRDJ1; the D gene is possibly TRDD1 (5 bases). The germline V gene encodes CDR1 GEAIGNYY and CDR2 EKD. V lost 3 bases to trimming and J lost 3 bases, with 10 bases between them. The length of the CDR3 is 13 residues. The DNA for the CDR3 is TGTGCCTGTGACGCAATAGGGGCCGATAAACTCATCTTT. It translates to CACDAIGADKLIF.

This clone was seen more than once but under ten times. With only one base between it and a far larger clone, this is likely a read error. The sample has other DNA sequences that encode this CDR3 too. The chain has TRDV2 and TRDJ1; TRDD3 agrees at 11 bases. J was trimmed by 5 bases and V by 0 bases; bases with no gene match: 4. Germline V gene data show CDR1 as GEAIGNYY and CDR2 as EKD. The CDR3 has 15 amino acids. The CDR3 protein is CACDTLGDTTDKLIF. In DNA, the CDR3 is TGTGCCTGTGACACCCTGGGGGATACAACTGATAAACTCATCTTT.

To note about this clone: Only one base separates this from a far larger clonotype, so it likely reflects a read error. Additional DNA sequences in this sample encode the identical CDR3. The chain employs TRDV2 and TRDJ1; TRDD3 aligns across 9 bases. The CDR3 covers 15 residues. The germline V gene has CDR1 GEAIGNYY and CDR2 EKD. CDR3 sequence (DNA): TGTGCCTGCGAGAGGTTGGGGGATAGGGACGATAAACTAATCTTT. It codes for CACERLGDRDDKLIF.

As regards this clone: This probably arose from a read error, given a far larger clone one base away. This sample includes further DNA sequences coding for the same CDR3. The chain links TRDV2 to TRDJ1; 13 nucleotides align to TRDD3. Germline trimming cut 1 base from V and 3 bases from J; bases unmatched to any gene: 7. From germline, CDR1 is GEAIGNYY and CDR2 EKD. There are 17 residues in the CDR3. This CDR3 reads CACDTLLGDTRSDKLIF. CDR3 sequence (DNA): TGTGCCTGTGACACACTACTGGGGGATACGCGTTCCGATAAACTCATCTTT.

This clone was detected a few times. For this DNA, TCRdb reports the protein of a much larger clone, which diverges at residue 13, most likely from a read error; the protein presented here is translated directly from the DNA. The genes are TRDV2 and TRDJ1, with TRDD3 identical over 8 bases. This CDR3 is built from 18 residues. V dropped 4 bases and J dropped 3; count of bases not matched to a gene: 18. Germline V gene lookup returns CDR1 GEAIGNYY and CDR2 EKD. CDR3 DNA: TGTGCCTGTGATCCCGTTACTACTGGGGGCCCCACTGCCGATAAACTCATCTTT. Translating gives CACDPVTTGGPTADKLIF.

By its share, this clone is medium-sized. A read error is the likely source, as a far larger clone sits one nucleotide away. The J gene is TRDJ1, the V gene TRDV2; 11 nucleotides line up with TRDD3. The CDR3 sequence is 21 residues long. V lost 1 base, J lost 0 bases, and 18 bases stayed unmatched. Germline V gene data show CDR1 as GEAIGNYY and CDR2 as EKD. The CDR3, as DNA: TGTGCCTGTGACACAGTTCCTACTTCTGGGGGATACCTGACGTACACCGATAAACTCATCTTT. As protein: CACDTVPTSGGYLTYTDKLIF.

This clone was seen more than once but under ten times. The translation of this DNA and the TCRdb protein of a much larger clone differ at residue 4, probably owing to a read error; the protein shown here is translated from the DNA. Here the CDR3 reads CACNTIGADKLIF. CDR3 in DNA: TGTGCCTGTAACACAATAGGGGCCGATAAACTCATCTTT. The gene calls are TRDV2 and TRDJ1, with a possible D match to TRDD1 (5 bases). CDR1 and CDR2 (germline): GEAIGNYY, EKD. The CDR3 runs to 13 residues.